Below, 30 T cell receptor beta chains from the same sample are listed, as sequenced in a study of T cells after yellow fever vaccination. Using its own MiXCR run on the 5' RACE reads, TCRdb lists one record per CDR3 protein. The table lists just over 250,000 distinct CDR3 sequences, about 5% of them singletons. Sequencing used CD4+ T cells sorted from PBMCs, obtained on the day of the yellow fever booster vaccination. The receptors derive from a man younger than 35 who received the YFV17D yellow fever vaccine.

The chain joins TRBV19 to TRBJ2-3; D may be TRBD1 (6 bases). CDR1 and CDR2 from the germline V gene are LNHDA and SQIVND (reference sequence). The CDR3 totals 16 residues. V dropped 0 bases and J dropped 4 bases, with 14 bases sitting between them. CDR3 amino acids: CASSIDRGHVPDTQYF. CDR3 DNA: TGTGCCAGTAGTATAGATCGGGGACACGTTCCAGATACGCAGTATTTT.

This clonotype has a handful of counts. CDR3 coding DNA: TGTGCCAGCAGCTTTAGGAGGGCTGGCGCTTTCTTT. Translation: CASSFRRAGAFF. This chain uses TRBV5-5 with TRBJ1-1; D is unclear. CDR1 is SGHKS and CDR2 is YYEKEE in the germline V gene (reference sequence). The CDR3 covers 12 residues. The V gene lost 2 bases and the J gene lost 11 bases, with 13 bases spanning the gap.

The CDR3 here is CASSQELDFRETQYF. The CDR3 region has the DNA TGCGCCAGCAGCCAAGAACTAGATTTTAGGGAGACCCAGTACTTC. J is TRBJ2-5 and V is TRBV4-3; D perhaps matches TRBD2 (5 bases). Trimming took off 0 bases at V and 5 bases at J, with 13 bases between the two ends. Germline values: CDR1 LGHNA, CDR2 YSLEER. CDR3 length: 15 residues.

Only a few counts were recorded for this clonotype. This chain uses TRBV6-2 or TRBV6-3 with TRBJ2-1; 8 nucleotides align to TRBD1. Trimming cost V 0 bases and J 6 bases; bases outside gene matches: 10. This CDR3 spans 17 amino acids. CDR1 and CDR2 (germline): MNHEY, SVGEGT. CDR3 in DNA: TGTGCCAGCAGTTACTCTTTGAGGACAGGGAGACCCAATGAGCAGTTCTTC. Its translation: CASSYSLRTGRPNEQFF.

The table lists this clonotype with many counts. The chain has TRBV12-3 or TRBV12-4 and TRBJ2-5; no clear D. CDR3 size: 13 residues. Trimming removed 5 bases from V and 4 bases from J, with 11 bases in between. The CDR3 is CASSALVAETQYF. Here the CDR3 DNA reads TGTGCCAGCAGTGCCCTAGTAGCAGAGACCCAGTACTTC.

The chain uses TRBV6-5 and TRBJ1-1; D might be TRBD1 (5 bases). V lost 3 bases and J 0 bases, leaving 11 bases between the germline ends. Per germline, CDR1 MNHEY and CDR2 SVGAGI. There are 15 residues in the CDR3. In DNA form, the CDR3 reads TGTGCCAGCAGTTATAGCGGGACCCTGAACACTGAAGCTTTCTTT. It is translated as CASSYSGTLNTEAFF.

This chain links TRBV7-3 with TRBJ2-2, with D tentatively TRBD1 or TRBD2 (5 bases each). V gave up 2 bases and J gave up 4 bases, with 17 bases separating them. Per germline, CDR1 SGHTA and CDR2 FQGTGA. CDR3 length: 17 residues. This chain's CDR3 is CASSLQGGGSGTGELFF. The CDR3 nucleotides are TGTGCCAGCAGCTTACAGGGTGGGGGTTCGGGCACCGGGGAGCTGTTTTTT.

J is TRBJ2-4 and V is TRBV12-3 or TRBV12-4; tentatively, D is TRBD1 (5 bases). CDR3 length: 13 residues. Trimming took off 1 base at V and 8 bases at J, with 9 bases between the two ends. As DNA, the CDR3 is TGTGCCAGCAGTTTAGAGGGGTTTGACATTCAGTACTTC. Its protein product is CASSLEGFDIQYF.

This clonotype was counted between two and nine times. The chain uses TRBV11-2 and TRBJ1-1; possible D gene TRBD1, 6 bases. V was trimmed by 4 bases and J by 4 bases, leaving 13 bases between them. The length of the CDR3 is 14 residues. Germline V CDR1 and CDR2: SGHAT, FQNNGV. DNA of the CDR3: TGTGCCAGCAGCTCGATCAGGGGAGGCACTGAAGCTTTCTTT. Protein: CASSSIRGGTEAFF.

At least ten counts were recorded for this clonotype. This chain joins TRBV10-3 and TRBJ2-2; D is perhaps TRBD1 or TRBD2 (5 bases each). The V end was cut by 6 bases, the J end by 5 bases, with 13 bases between. CDR3 length equals 14 residues. CDR1 and CDR2 from the germline V gene are ENHRY and SYGVKD. The CDR3 DNA reads as TGTGCCATCAGCTCAGGGACGGGGACCGGGGAGCTGTTTTTT. Its protein product is CAISSGTGTGELFF.

This clonotype was seen a few times. The chain links TRBV3-1 to TRBJ2-1; TRBD1 is a possible D gene (6 bases). Germline CDR1 reads LGHDT; CDR2 reads YNNKEL (reference sequence). The CDR3 sequence is 13 residues long. Deletions cut 1 base from V and 6 bases from J, with 7 bases between. The CDR3 is CASSQGGLNEQFF. The CDR3 nucleotides read TGTGCCAGCAGCCAAGGGGGGCTCAATGAGCAGTTCTTC.

The chain recombines TRBV4-3 with TRBJ1-4; D is possibly TRBD1 (6 bases). The CDR3 is made up of 17 amino acids. Trimming took 0 bases from V and 8 from J, leaving 19 bases between them. Germline assignment: CDR1 LGHNA and CDR2 YSLEER. Written as DNA, the CDR3 is TGCGCCAGCAGCCAAGATCCCTCGACAGGCTTTATGGAAAAACTGTTTTTT. It codes for CASSQDPSTGFMEKLFF.

This clonotype was counted between two and nine times. The chain employs TRBV12-3 or TRBV12-4 and TRBJ1-5, with TRBD1 matching over 8 bases. V dropped 5 bases and J dropped 1; count of bases not matched to a gene: 7. The CDR3 length is 16 residues. The CDR3 region is CASSAHTGGSNQPQHF. The DNA for the CDR3 is TGTGCCAGCAGTGCTCACACAGGGGGAAGCAATCAGCCCCAGCATTTT.

This clonotype was seen at least ten times. This chain joins TRBV7-6 and TRBJ1-6, with TRBD1 as a possible D gene (5 bases). The V end lost 5 bases, the J end lost 5 bases, and 13 bases lay between the germline ends. Germline V gene sequence: CDR1 SGHVS, CDR2 FNYEAQ. This CDR3 spans 15 amino acids. The CDR3 region has the DNA TGTGCCAGCAGCCCTTCGACAGTAAATAATTCACCCCTCCACTTT. Encoded protein: CASSPSTVNNSPLHF.

The chain combines TRBV5-1 with TRBJ1-5; D is possibly TRBD1 (5 bases). The V and J ends lost 5 bases and 3 bases respectively, with 9 bases between them. The CDR3 covers 13 residues. Germline V gives CDR1 SGHRS, CDR2 YFSETQ. The DNA of the CDR3 is TGCGCCAGCAGGCAAGGGGACAATCAGCCCCAGCATTTT. Its translation: CASRQGDNQPQHF. Full variable domain (remainder filled in from reference TRBV5-1 and TRBJ1-5): KAGVTQTPRYLIKTRGQQVTLSCSPISGHRSVSWYQQTPGQGLQFLFEYFSETQRNKGNFPGRFSGRQFSNSRSEMNVSTLELGDSALYLCASRQGDNQPQHFGDGTRLSIL.

This clonotype was recorded a few times. V is TRBV10-3 and J is TRBJ1-3; perhaps TRBD1 as D (5 bases). The germline V and J ends were trimmed by 9 bases and 0 bases, with 9 bases remaining between them. Looked up from germline, CDR1 is ENHRY and CDR2 is SYGVKD. The CDR3 runs 13 residues. The CDR3 loop is CAIQQASGNTIYF. CDR3 nucleotides: TGTGCCATACAACAGGCCTCTGGAAACACCATATATTTT.

This clonotype was counted at least ten times. This sequence joins TRBV20-1 and TRBJ2-5; 7 nucleotides line up with TRBD1. Germline loops: CDR1 DFQATT, CDR2 SNEGSKA (reference sequence). The CDR3 runs to 14 residues. Germline trimming cut 1 base from V and 4 bases from J; bases unmatched to any gene: 6. The CDR3 loop is CSARGRTGLETQYF. CDR3 bases: TGCAGTGCTAGAGGCCGGACAGGATTAGAGACCCAGTACTTC.

This clonotype was observed a handful of times. The chain is built from TRBV20-1 and TRBJ2-7; D gene ambiguous. Trimming took 6 bases from V and 3 from J, leaving 18 bases between them. Germline CDR1 and CDR2: DFQATT and SNEGSKA (reference sequence). There are 14 residues in the CDR3. DNA of the CDR3: TGCAGTGCCATAAAACTCTTTAGGGACTACGAGCAGTACTTC. Translating gives CSAIKLFRDYEQYF.

This clonotype was picked up many times. The J gene is TRBJ1-5, the V gene TRBV10-3; D is possibly TRBD1 (5 bases). The CDR3 has 14 residues. V was clipped by 5 bases and J by 3 bases, with 11 bases between them. CDR1 ENHRY and CDR2 SYGVKD come from the germline V gene. In nucleotides, the CDR3 is TGTGCCATCAGTCATTCGGGGCTCAATCAGCCCCAGCATTTT. It is translated as CAISHSGLNQPQHF.

This clonotype was recorded at least ten times. The chain carries TRBV24-1 and TRBJ2-2; D may match TRBD1 or TRBD2 (5 bases each). CDR3 length equals 21 residues. Germline V gene sequence: CDR1 KGHDR, CDR2 SFDVKD. V lost 3 bases and J 5 bases, leaving 30 bases between the germline ends. The CDR3 sequence: CATSDRPLGTAKGPGTGELFF. The DNA for the CDR3 is TGTGCCACCAGTGATCGACCCCTCGGGACCGCCAAGGGTCCGGGAACCGGGGAGCTGTTTTTT.

The rearrangement links TRBV5-1 to TRBJ1-5, with TRBD1 matching over 7 bases. Germline CDR1 is SGHRS and CDR2 is YFSETQ. The trim removed 0 bases at V and 2 bases at J, leaving 8 bases unmatched. The CDR3 totals 17 residues. CDR3 in DNA: TGCGCCAGCAGCTTGGGGGACAGCTCGACTGGCAATCAGCCCCAGCATTTT. It encodes CASSLGDSSTGNQPQHF.

The J gene is TRBJ2-2, the V gene TRBV9; TRBD2 aligns across 8 bases. In germline, CDR1 is SGDLS, CDR2 YYNGEE. Germline trimming cut 0 bases from V and 4 bases from J; bases unmatched to any gene: 8. This CDR3 comprises 17 residues. The CDR3 loop reads CASSVATGGAGTGELFF. CDR3 in DNA: TGTGCCAGCAGCGTAGCTACGGGAGGGGCCGGCACCGGGGAGCTGTTTTTT.

The table lists this clonotype with a few counts. The chain links TRBV12-3 or TRBV12-4 to TRBJ2-2; the match to TRBD2 covers 7 bases. The CDR3 consists of 14 residues. V was clipped by 11 bases and J by 7 bases; unmatched bases: 13. The CDR3 sequence is CAGARGVLSGELFF. The DNA for the CDR3 is TGTGCCGGGGCTCGGGGGGTCTTAAGCGGGGAGCTGTTTTTT.

The chain recombines TRBV18 with TRBJ2-5; the match to TRBD1 covers 12 bases. CDR3 size: 16 residues. CDR1 is KGHSH, CDR2 LQKENI, per germline. V lost 3 bases, J lost 5 bases, and 7 bases stayed unmatched. In nucleotides, the CDR3 is TGTGCCAGCTCACCGGGACAGGGGGCAATCCTGGAGACCCAGTACTTC. Translation: CASSPGQGAILETQYF.

CDR3 protein: CASSGQGADYGYTF. CDR3 in DNA: TGTGCCAGCAGCGGACAGGGGGCCGACTATGGCTACACCTTC. This chain connects TRBV2 to TRBJ1-2; 11 bases fit TRBD1. The CDR3 has 14 amino acids. The V gene's germline CDR1 is SNHLY and CDR2 FYNNEI. Trimming cost V 6 bases and J 3 bases; bases outside gene matches: 3. Together with reference TRBV2 and TRBJ1-2, the CDR3 gives the full variable domain: EPEVTQTPSHQVTQMGQEVILRCVPISNHLYFYWYRQILGQKVEFLVSFYNNEISEKSEIFDDQFSVERPDGSNFTLKIRSTKLEDSAMYFCASSGQGADYGYTFGSGTRLTVV.

The V call is TRBV19, the J call TRBJ1-1; possibly TRBD1 for D (6 bases). The CDR3 loop spans 13 amino acids. CDR1 is LNHDA, CDR2 SQIVND, per germline (reference sequence). V shed 9 bases and J shed 1 base, with 12 bases lying between them. CDR3 region: CASRQGPNTEAFF. For the CDR3, the DNA is TGTGCCAGCAGGCAGGGGCCGAACACTGAAGCTTTCTTT.

In this sample, this clonotype turned up a few times. V usage is TRBV27 and J usage is TRBJ1-2, with D unclear. The germline gives CDR1 MNHEY, CDR2 SMNVEV (reference sequence). Trimming left V 7 bases short and J 6 bases short, with 21 bases between. This CDR3 comprises 15 residues. The CDR3 bases are TGTGCCAGCACCCTGACCGGGCCAGTATTTAATGGCTACACCTTC. This gives the protein CASTLTGPVFNGYTF.

This sequence joins TRBV5-1 and TRBJ1-1; D is ambiguous. Trimming pared 0 bases from V and 10 bases from J, leaving 10 bases between. The CDR3 extends over 12 amino acids. Germline V gene sequence: CDR1 SGHRS, CDR2 YFSETQ. The CDR3 reads CASSLDQDVAFF. CDR3 bases: TGCGCCAGCAGCTTGGATCAGGACGTAGCTTTCTTT.

The sample holds a few counts of this clonotype. This rearrangement joins TRBV12-3 or TRBV12-4 to TRBJ1-3; D unclear. CDR3 size: 15 residues. Trimming cost V 4 bases and J 4 bases, with 14 bases left between them. The CDR3 here is CASSWVGSTGNTIYF. The CDR3 DNA reads TGTGCCAGCAGTTGGGTGGGATCGACGGGAAACACCATATATTTT.

The gene calls are TRBV20-1 and TRBJ2-3; D might be TRBD1 (6 bases). Germline lookup yields CDR1 DFQATT and CDR2 SNEGSKA (reference sequence). This CDR3 has 12 amino acids. Trimming removed 3 bases from V and 3 bases from J, with 7 bases in between. CDR3 loop: CSASRGTDTQYF. In DNA, the CDR3 is TGCAGTGCTAGCAGGGGAACAGATACGCAGTATTTT.